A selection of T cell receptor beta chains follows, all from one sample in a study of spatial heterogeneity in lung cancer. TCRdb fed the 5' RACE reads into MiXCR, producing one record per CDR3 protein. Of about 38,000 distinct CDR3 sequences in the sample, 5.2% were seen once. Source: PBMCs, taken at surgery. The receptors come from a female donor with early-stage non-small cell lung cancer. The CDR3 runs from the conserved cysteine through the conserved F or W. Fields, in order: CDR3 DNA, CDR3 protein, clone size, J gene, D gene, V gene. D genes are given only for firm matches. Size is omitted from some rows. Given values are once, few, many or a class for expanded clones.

TGTGCCAGCGGAAACGCGGGGGCGGGCAAGGCTTTCTTT	CASGNAGAGKAFF	many	TRBJ1-1	-	TRBV11-2
TGTGCCAGCAGCTTATCGGACGCCTACAGGTCCCAGTACTTC	CASSLSDAYRSQYF	many	TRBJ2-5	-	TRBV7-2
TGTGCCAGCAGCCCCCAAGCCCTAGCGGGGTACGAGCAGTACTTC	CASSPQALAGYEQYF	many	TRBJ2-7	TRBD2	TRBV6-1
TGTGCCAGCAGTGTCCTAGCGGGGGCGGGAGAGCAGTACTTC	CASSVLAGAGEQYF	few	TRBJ2-7	TRBD2	TRBV6-4
TGTGCCAGCTCACCAGGGGGCAACATTTATCAGCCCCAGCATTTT	CASSPGGNIYQPQHF	-	TRBJ1-5	TRBD1	TRBV6-2/TRBV6-3
TGTGCCAGCAGCCTTGGAAGACTAGCGGGGGGTCGCTACGAGCAGTACTTC	CASSLGRLAGGRYEQYF	few	TRBJ2-7	TRBD2	TRBV3-1
TGTGCCAGCAGCAACGGACATACCGGCAATCAGCCCCAGCATTTT	CASSNGHTGNQPQHF	many	TRBJ1-5	-	TRBV9
TGTGCCAGCAGCCTTCCTCGTCGGCTGGGAAACATTCAGTACTTC	CASSLPRRLGNIQYF	few	TRBJ2-4	-	TRBV7-9
TGTGCCAGCAGCTTCCGGGGACAACCCACAGATACGCAGTATTTT	CASSFRGQPTDTQYF	few	TRBJ2-3	-	TRBV7-2
TGTGCCAGCAGTTACTCGAGGGACACCATATATTTT	CASSYSRDTIYF	many	TRBJ1-3	-	TRBV6-6
TGTGCCAGCAGGATCGATCGGCCGCAGTATTTT	CASRIDRPQYF	many	TRBJ2-3	-	TRBV21-1
TGTGCCAGCAGCCCAGAGACAGATACGCAGTATTTT	CASSPETDTQYF	many	TRBJ2-3	-	TRBV7-2
TGTGCCAGCAGCCCCTACCGGGACGGGCGTAACTATGGCTACACCTTC	CASSPYRDGRNYGYTF	many	TRBJ1-2	-	TRBV14
TGCGCCAGCAGTGAGTCCGTTGGGACAGCTGCCTACGAGCAGTACTTC	CASSESVGTAAYEQYF	few	TRBJ2-7	TRBD1	TRBV10-1
TGTGCCAGCAGTAAGGGGAACTATGGCTACACCTTC	CASSKGNYGYTF	-	TRBJ1-2	-	TRBV6-5
TGTGCCAGCAGTTTACACGCCTCCTACGAGCAGTACTTC	CASSLHASYEQYF	few	TRBJ2-7	-	TRBV12-3/TRBV12-4
TGTGCCAGCAGCCTGCGGGCCACCGAAGCTTTCTTT	CASSLRATEAFF	many	TRBJ1-1	-	TRBV5-4
TGTGCCAGCAGTTTATACGGGACAGGGCTCAATCAGCCCCAGCATTTT	CASSLYGTGLNQPQHF	-	TRBJ1-5	TRBD1	TRBV28
TGTGCCAGCAGCCTGACAGCCAGCACTGAAGCTTTCTTT	CASSLTASTEAFF	few	TRBJ1-1	-	TRBV6-5
TGTGCCAGCAGTTATCCCCTCGGCGGGGGGGCCGTAGATACGCAGTATTTT	CASSYPLGGGAVDTQYF	many	TRBJ2-3	TRBD2	TRBV6-2/TRBV6-3
TGTGCCAGCAGCCAAGACGGACTAGCGGTCCAAGAGACCCAGTACTTC	CASSQDGLAVQETQYF	many	TRBJ2-5	TRBD2	TRBV4-2
TGTGCCAGCAGCAATAGCGGGGGGAAGACCTACGAGCAGTACTTC	CASSNSGGKTYEQYF	-	TRBJ2-7	TRBD2	TRBV7-2
TGTGCCAGCAGCGTAGGGCCGTCCTCTGGAAACACCATATATTTT	CASSVGPSSGNTIYF	few	TRBJ1-3	-	TRBV9
TGTGCCACCAGTGATGGTTCTTTAGCGGGGGGTCACGAGCAGTACTTC	CATSDGSLAGGHEQYF	many	TRBJ2-7	TRBD2	TRBV24-1
TGCAGTGCTAGAGATCTAGGGGACTGGCCGAAAAGCTATGGCTACACCTTC	CSARDLGDWPKSYGYTF	many	TRBJ1-2	-	TRBV20-1
TGTGCCAGCAGTCAACCGCTCCGGGCTAGCACCGGTGCAGAGACCCAGTACTTC	CASSQPLRASTGAETQYF	many	TRBJ2-5	-	TRBV28
TGTGCCAGCAGCGTAGCTCGGAGCGGGGGGCCTAGCACAGATACGCAGTATTTT	CASSVARSGGPSTDTQYF	few	TRBJ2-3	TRBD2	TRBV9
TGTGCCAGCAGCCCGACAGGGGACAATTCACCCCTCCACTTT	CASSPTGDNSPLHF	many	TRBJ1-6	TRBD1	TRBV7-3
TGTGCCAGCAGCTTCCTGCGGGGGGTAAGAGCAGATACGCAGTATTTT	CASSFLRGVRADTQYF	many	TRBJ2-3	TRBD2	TRBV11-1
TGTGCCACCAGCAGAGGAGGGGAAGAGACCCAGTACTTC	CATSRGGEETQYF	-	TRBJ2-5	-	TRBV15
TGTGCCACCCGGGACAGGTTAAACATTCAGTACTTC	CATRDRLNIQYF	many	TRBJ2-4	TRBD1	TRBV6-2/TRBV6-3
TGTGCCAGCAGTTACGGTGGGGGGCGCGGCTACACCTTC	CASSYGGGRGYTF	-	TRBJ1-2	-	TRBV6-5
TGTGCCAGCACCCTTCCAAGGGGGGCCCAGCATTTT	CASTLPRGAQHF	many	TRBJ1-5	-	TRBV28
TGCAGTGTTCGGACAGGGTCCTATGGCTACACCTTC	CSVRTGSYGYTF	many	TRBJ1-2	TRBD1	TRBV20-1
TGTGCCAGCAGCGTAGGCGGACACACTGAAGCTTTCTTT	CASSVGGHTEAFF	few	TRBJ1-1	-	TRBV9
TGTGCCAGCAGTTACGGCATCTTAACGGGGCCCATGGGCAATCAGCCCCAGCATTTT	CASSYGILTGPMGNQPQHF	many	TRBJ1-5	-	TRBV6-2/TRBV6-3
TGCGCCAGCAGCCCTGGGGGGGGCCCGAACACCGGGGAGCTGTTTTTT	CASSPGGGPNTGELFF	many	TRBJ2-2	-	TRBV4-1